The TCR beta chain described here comes from a study of blood T cell repertoires in COVID-19. Study in general: Material from acute and convalescent COVID-19 was sourced from the United States, Italy and Spain. The analysed material was cDNA or gDNA that came from T cells, B-cell-depleted T cells, or PBMCs.

TCRdb keeps only in-frame clones here, not all; method: immunoSEQ multiplex PCR. The sample records 95,000 to 150,000 clones, approximately 81% being singletons. The length of the CDR3 is 15 residues. V was cut by 3 bases and J by 1 base, with 13 bases left in between. CDR1 is SGHKS and CDR2 is YYEKEE in the germline V gene (reference sequence). The gene calls are TRBV5-5 and TRBJ1-1, with D tentatively TRBD1 (6 bases). Material for sequencing was peripheral blood. The origin of this receptor is a man in his sixties with acute or convalescent COVID-19. CDR3 bases: TGTGCCAGCAGCTATCCGGGACACACGAACACTGAAGCTTTCTTT. Translating gives CASSYPGHTNTEAFF.